The 18 T cell receptor beta chains below come from one sample, sequenced in a study of regulatory T cells in long-lasting Graves disease. Time point in this sample: persistent/refractory GD, antithyroid drugs over 5 years with positive TRAb. There was RNA extracted from PBMCs, and the TCR library was made from it. To make TCR beta libraries, researchers used iRepertoire HTBI primers and Arm-PCR of CDR3 regions. TCRdb reanalysed the multiplex PCR reads using MiXCR and keeps one entry per CDR3 protein. The sample holds a few hundred thousand distinct CDR3 sequences, about a quarter seen once. The sequencing here drew on peripheral blood mononuclear cells (PBMCs), taken when the disease was refractory, from a patient treated with antithyroid drugs. These receptors were collected from a female donor with Graves disease.

This clonotype was seen repeatedly, ten times or more. V usage is TRBV7-8 and J usage is TRBJ2-5, with D unclear. This CDR3 is 11 amino acids long. Trimming took 8 bases from V and 5 from J, leaving 9 bases between them. Germline V lookup: CDR1 SGHVS, CDR2 FQNEAQ. Here the CDR3 DNA reads TGTGCCAGCCGCCTTTCGGAGACCCAGTACTTC. Translated: CASRLSETQYF.

The sample holds many counts of this clonotype. The chain employs TRBV6-1 and TRBJ1-1; 7 positions match TRBD1. CDR3 length: 15 amino acids. Per germline, CDR1 MNHNS and CDR2 SASEGT. V lost 5 bases to trimming and J lost 1 base; unmatched junction nucleotides: 7. As DNA, the CDR3 is TGTGCCAGCAGTCTTAAGACAGGGCCGAACACTGAAGCTTTCTTT. Encoded protein: CASSLKTGPNTEAFF.

This clonotype turned up a few times. CDR3 protein: CASSLAVSPDGYTF. Written as DNA, the CDR3 is TGTGCCAGCAGCTTAGCCGTTTCTCCGGATGGCTACACCTTC. V is TRBV7-9 and J is TRBJ1-2; D remains unclear. This CDR3 spans 14 amino acids. CDR1 and CDR2 (germline): SEHNR, FQNEAQ (reference sequence). V lost 0 bases and J lost 6, with 11 bases in between.

At least ten counts were recorded for this clonotype. The rearrangement links TRBV28 to TRBJ1-2; D may be TRBD1 (6 bases). The CDR3 extends over 15 amino acids. V lost 7 bases and J lost 1, with 16 bases in between. Per the germline V gene, CDR1 is MDHEN and CDR2 is SYDVKM. The CDR3 coding sequence is TGTGCCAGCACGACAGGTCCTACTCATAACTATGGCTACACCTTC. Translating gives CASTTGPTHNYGYTF.

This clonotype was seen many times. The rearrangement joins TRBV12-3 or TRBV12-4 to TRBJ1-2, with TRBD1 matching over 7 bases. The CDR3 is made up of 15 amino acids. V trimming: 1 base; J trimming: 6 bases; junction bases outside the gene matches: 8. CDR3 DNA: TGTGCCAGCAGTTTAGGTACAGGGGAAGTGAATGGCTACACCTTC. Its translation is CASSLGTGEVNGYTF.

With regard to this clonotype: A much larger clone differs by one base, so this may be a read error. The chain uses TRBV7-9 and TRBJ2-7, with D unresolved. CDR1 is SEHNR and CDR2 is FQNEAQ in the germline V gene (reference sequence). This CDR3 comprises 11 residues. CDR3 in DNA: TGTGTCAGCAGCTTCGACGACGAGCAGTACTTC. Residues: CVSSFDDEQYF.

V and J are TRBV19 and TRBJ1-5; D gene uncertain. V was clipped by 2 bases and J by 0 bases, with 5 bases between them. The CDR3 totals 14 residues. CDR1 and CDR2 from the germline V gene are LNHDA and SQIVND (reference sequence). CDR3 sequence reads: CASSISYSNQPQHF. In DNA form, the CDR3 reads TGTGCCAGTAGTATATCTTATAGCAATCAGCCCCAGCATTTT.

This clonotype was observed many times. The chain joins TRBV28 to TRBJ1-2; D might be TRBD1 (5 bases). CDR1 MDHEN and CDR2 SYDVKM come from the germline V gene. This CDR3 contains 12 residues. Trimming removed 6 bases from V and 8 bases from J, with 13 bases in between. In DNA, the CDR3 is TGTGCCAGCAGCTTAGCAGGGTACGGCTACACCTTC. It encodes CASSLAGYGYTF.

This clonotype has ten or more counts. The chain recombines TRBV6-1 with TRBJ2-5; D remains ambiguous. Germline V gene lookup returns CDR1 MNHNS and CDR2 SASEGT. The CDR3 consists of 14 residues. The ends were cut back, 6 bases at V and 5 bases at J, with 16 bases in the middle. In nucleotides, the CDR3 is TGTGCCAGCAGCTTGGGCATAACCGGGGAGACCCAGTACTTC. It translates to CASSLGITGETQYF.

This clonotype was observed a handful of times. The J gene is TRBJ2-4, the V gene TRBV20-1; 7 bases line up with TRBD2. The germline V gene encodes CDR1 DFQATT and CDR2 SNEGSKA (reference sequence). With 2 bases clipped from V and 6 bases from J, the junction kept 13 bases outside the gene matches. This CDR3 spans 16 amino acids. CDR3: CSARKGIGREVNIQYF. CDR3 coding DNA: TGCAGTGCTAGAAAAGGCATAGGCCGGGAGGTAAACATTCAGTACTTC.

The V call is TRBV7-9, the J call TRBJ2-5; D is undetermined. Trimming took off 4 bases at V and 2 bases at J, with 11 bases between the two ends. CDR1 is SEHNR and CDR2 is FQNEAQ in the germline V gene (reference sequence). The CDR3 covers 14 residues. CDR3: CASSYAWGQETQYF. The DNA of the CDR3 is TGTGCCAGCAGCTACGCCTGGGGACAAGAGACCCAGTACTTC.

The V and J genes are TRBV20-1 and TRBJ2-2; 11 positions agree with TRBD2. From germline, CDR1 is DFQATT and CDR2 SNEGSKA (reference sequence). With 3 bases clipped from V and 5 bases from J, the junction kept 5 bases outside the gene matches. The CDR3 covers 15 residues. The CDR3 sequence: CSARRLAGGTGELFF. The CDR3 DNA reads as TGCAGTGCTAGGAGGCTAGCGGGAGGAACCGGGGAGCTGTTTTTT.

This chain links TRBV2 with TRBJ2-3, with TRBD2 matching 9 bases. After removal of 7 bases from V and 5 bases from J, the junction contained 7 bases not matched to a gene. The CDR3 consists of 14 residues. Germline CDR1 is SNHLY and CDR2 is FYNNEI. The CDR3 nucleotides are TGTGCCAGCATAGGGCGGGAGGGCAGAGATACGCAGTATTTT. Protein sequence: CASIGREGRDTQYF.

This clonotype was counted ten times or more. The V and J genes are TRBV11-2 and TRBJ1-1; maybe TRBD1 (5 bases). Trimming pared 3 bases from V and 3 bases from J, leaving 20 bases between. The CDR3 consists of 17 residues. In germline, CDR1 is SGHAT, CDR2 FQNNGV. The CDR3 DNA sequence: TGTGCCAGCAGCTTCCCCACAGGTGGGCGTTTAGACACTGAAGCTTTCTTT. Encoded protein: CASSFPTGGRLDTEAFF. Drawing the rest from reference TRBV11-2 and TRBJ1-1, the complete variable domain is EAGVAQSPRYKIIEKRQSVAFWCNPISGHATLYWYQQILGQGPKLLIQFQNNGVVDDSQLPKDRFSAERLKGVDSTLKIQPAKLEDSAVYLCASSFPTGGRLDTEAFFGQGTRLTVV.

This clonotype appeared many times. The rearrangement links TRBV7-2 to TRBJ2-4; 9 bases are a match to TRBD2. Germline CDR1 SGHTA, CDR2 FQGNSA. Germline trimming cut 5 bases from V and 6 bases from J; bases unmatched to any gene: 8. This CDR3 contains 15 residues. The CDR3 region is CASSPSLSGRNIQYF. The CDR3 DNA sequence: TGTGCCAGCAGCCCAAGTCTTAGCGGGAGAAACATTCAGTACTTC. The complete variable domain, with remaining parts taken from reference TRBV7-2 and TRBJ2-4, reads GAGVSQSPSNKVTEKGKDVELRCDPISGHTALYWYRQSLGQGLEFLIYFQGNSAPDKSGLPSDRFSAERTGGSVSTLTIQRTQQEDSAVYLCASSPSLSGRNIQYFGAGTRLSVL.

The chain carries TRBV20-1 and TRBJ2-4, with D perhaps TRBD1 (5 bases). Trimming removed 8 bases from V and 3 bases from J, with 11 bases in between. CDR1 and CDR2 (germline): DFQATT, SNEGSKA (reference sequence). The CDR3 has 12 amino acids. The CDR3 DNA reads as TGCAGTACAGGACAAGTCAAAAACATTCAGTACTTC. The encoded protein is CSTGQVKNIQYF.

The sample holds a few counts of this clonotype. The genes are TRBV19 and TRBJ1-1; D is possibly TRBD1 (6 bases). CDR3 length equals 15 residues. Germline V gives CDR1 LNHDA, CDR2 SQIVND (reference sequence). With 3 bases removed from V and 2 bases from J, the gap between germline ends came to 13 bases. The CDR3: CASSIGGTPNTEAFF. DNA for the CDR3: TGTGCCAGTAGTATTGGCGGGACACCCAACACTGAAGCTTTCTTT.

The V gene is TRBV20-1, the J gene TRBJ1-5; the match to TRBD1 covers 9 bases. Germline CDR1 is DFQATT and CDR2 is SNEGSKA (reference sequence). The V segment lost 4 bases and the J segment 6 bases; nucleotides outside the gene matches: 4. This CDR3 is 13 amino acids long. This CDR3 is CSANGQGSQPQHF. For the CDR3, the DNA is TGCAGTGCTAACGGACAGGGGAGTCAGCCCCAGCATTTT.